A single sample gave rise to the 7 T cell receptor beta chains below, sequenced in a study of OX40 agonist ivuxolimab in advanced cancers. Libraries were prepared by immunoSEQ multiplex PCR; TCRdb keeps only in-frame clonotypes and omits some of them. Here the sample spans about 27,000 clones, 65% to 80% being singletons. This sample comprised CD4+ or CD8+ T cells sorted from blood, obtained in a trial of the OX40 agonist ivuxolimab. The receptor source for this set is an adult with an advanced solid tumor such as melanoma, head and neck, liver or kidney cancer.

The rearrangement links TRBV5-1 to TRBJ2-7; 14 bases agree with TRBD2. The trim removed 2 bases at V and 7 bases at J, leaving 17 bases unmatched. Per germline, CDR1 SGHRS and CDR2 YFSETQ. The CDR3 is made up of 19 amino acids. CDR3 nucleotides: TGCGCCAGCAGCTTCTCAGGGTACCCGACTAGCGGGAGGGCCGGTGAGCAGTACTTC. This encodes CASSFSGYPTSGRAGEQYF.

The chain uses TRBV6-1 and TRBJ2-3, with 8 nucleotides matching TRBD2. CDR3 length: 16 amino acids. After removal of 2 bases from V and 6 bases from J, the junction contained 10 bases not matched to a gene. Germline CDR1 reads MNHNS; CDR2 reads SASEGT. CDR3 in DNA: TGTGCCAGCAGTGAATTTGCGGGGGGCACCCGCGATACGCAGTATTTT. Translation gives CASSEFAGGTRDTQYF.

This chain uses TRBV5-5 with TRBJ1-5, with D unresolved. With 0 bases removed from V and 3 bases from J, the gap between germline ends came to 10 bases. Germline values: CDR1 SGHKS, CDR2 YYEKEE (reference sequence). This CDR3 spans 15 amino acids. This CDR3 reads CASSLAWQNNQPQHF. As DNA, the CDR3 is TGTGCCAGCAGCTTGGCCTGGCAGAACAATCAGCCCCAGCATTTT.

V is TRBV6-4 and J is TRBJ1-5; 7 bases align to TRBD1. Germline values: CDR1 MRHNA, CDR2 SNTAGT. With 0 bases clipped from V and 1 base from J, the junction kept 3 bases outside the gene matches. The CDR3 has 16 residues. CDR3 region: CASSDSTGLSNQPQHF. In DNA form, the CDR3 reads TGTGCCAGCAGTGACTCGACAGGGTTGAGCAATCAGCCCCAGCATTTT.

The rearrangement uses TRBV6-4 and TRBJ2-1; D unclear. V was clipped by 2 bases and J by 5 bases, with 7 bases between them. Germline CDR1 MRHNA, CDR2 SNTAGT. This CDR3 contains 13 residues. In nucleotides, the CDR3 is TGTGCCAGCAGTGACGGGGATCACAATGAGCAGTTCTTC. Protein: CASSDGDHNEQFF.

The chain uses TRBV5-1 and TRBJ2-2; the D is unclear. The CDR3 contains 12 residues. V lost 2 bases, J lost 8 bases, and 7 bases lay in between. The germline V gene encodes CDR1 SGHRS and CDR2 YFSETQ. The CDR3 DNA follows: TGCGCCAGCAGCTTCCCCACGGGGGAGCTGTTTTTT. Amino acids: CASSFPTGELFF.

The V and J genes are TRBV9 and TRBJ2-3; unclear D gene. Germline loops: CDR1 SGDLS, CDR2 YYNGEE. Trimming took 4 bases from V and 2 from J, leaving 23 bases between them. This CDR3 has 18 residues. As DNA, the CDR3 is TGTGCCAGCAGCCACAGTCCCACTCGGCGTGGGTCCACAGATACGCAGTATTTT. Amino acids: CASSHSPTRRGSTDTQYF.